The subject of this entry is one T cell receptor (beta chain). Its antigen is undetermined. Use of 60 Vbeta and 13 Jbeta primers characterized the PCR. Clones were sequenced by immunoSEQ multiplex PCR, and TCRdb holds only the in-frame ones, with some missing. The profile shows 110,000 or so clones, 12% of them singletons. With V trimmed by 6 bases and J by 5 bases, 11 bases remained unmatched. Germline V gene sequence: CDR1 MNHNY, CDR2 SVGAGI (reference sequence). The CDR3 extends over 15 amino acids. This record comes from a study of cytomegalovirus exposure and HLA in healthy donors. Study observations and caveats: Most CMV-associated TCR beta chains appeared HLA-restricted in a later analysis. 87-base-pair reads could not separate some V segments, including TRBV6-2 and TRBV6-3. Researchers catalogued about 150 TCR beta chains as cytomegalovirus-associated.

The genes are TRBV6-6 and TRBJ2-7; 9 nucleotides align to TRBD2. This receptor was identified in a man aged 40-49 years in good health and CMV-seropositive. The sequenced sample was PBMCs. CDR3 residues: CASRGGTSRIHEQYF. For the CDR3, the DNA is TGTGCCAGCAGGGGAGGGACTAGCCGTATCCACGAGCAGTACTTC.